This T cell receptor (beta chain) was observed in a study of shared clonotypes between healthy human individuals. Trimming took 3 bases from V and 5 from J; bases not matched to a gene: 11. Germline CDR1 WSHSY, CDR2 SAAADI. The CDR3 runs to 17 residues. Only in-frame clones appear in the TCRdb table, and some are missing; sequencing was by immunoSEQ multiplex PCR. The sample includes some 1.5 million clones, 95% to 99% of them seen just once. The sample taken for sequencing was naive CD4+ T cells sorted from blood. The subset denotes: CD45RA+ positively selected. This receptor was obtained from a man aged 30 to 39 in good health. The rearrangement uses TRBV10-2 and TRBJ2-2; 8 bases line up with TRBD2. CDR3 sequence: CASSDREGRVGTGELFF. The CDR3 coding sequence is TGCGCCAGCAGTGACCGGGAGGGCCGGGTTGGAACCGGGGAGCTGTTTTTT.